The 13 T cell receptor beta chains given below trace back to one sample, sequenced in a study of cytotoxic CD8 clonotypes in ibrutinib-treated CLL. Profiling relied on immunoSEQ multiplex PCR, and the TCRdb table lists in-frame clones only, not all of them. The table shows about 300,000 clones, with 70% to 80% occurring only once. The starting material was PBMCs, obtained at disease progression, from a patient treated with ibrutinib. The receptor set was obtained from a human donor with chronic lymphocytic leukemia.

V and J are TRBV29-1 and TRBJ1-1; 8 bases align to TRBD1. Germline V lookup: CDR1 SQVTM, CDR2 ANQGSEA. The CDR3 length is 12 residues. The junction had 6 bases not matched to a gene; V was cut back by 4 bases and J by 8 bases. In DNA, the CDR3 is TGCAGCGTTGGGGGACAGGCAGTGGAAGCTTTCTTT. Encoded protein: CSVGGQAVEAFF.

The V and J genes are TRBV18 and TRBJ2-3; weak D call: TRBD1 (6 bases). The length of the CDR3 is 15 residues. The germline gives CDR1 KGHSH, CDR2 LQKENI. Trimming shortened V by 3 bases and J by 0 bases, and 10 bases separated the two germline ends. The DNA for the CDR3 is TGTGCCAGCTCACCGCGACAGGCTAGCACAGATACGCAGTATTTT. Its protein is CASSPRQASTDTQYF.

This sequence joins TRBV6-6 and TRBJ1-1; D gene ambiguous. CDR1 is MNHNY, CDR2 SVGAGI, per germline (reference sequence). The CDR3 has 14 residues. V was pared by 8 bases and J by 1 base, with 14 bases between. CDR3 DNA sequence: TGTGCCAGCTCCATCCTCCCAGGGAACACTGAAGCTTTCTTT. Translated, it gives CASSILPGNTEAFF.

The CDR3 DNA sequence: TGCGCCAGCAGCCAAGCACGGGGTACCCCCTACGAGCAGTACTTC. It codes for CASSQARGTPYEQYF. The chain combines TRBV4-1 with TRBJ2-7; weak D call: TRBD2 (5 bases). CDR1 is MGHRA and CDR2 is YSYEKL in the germline V gene. CDR3 length: 15 amino acids. The germline V and J ends were trimmed by 1 base and 2 bases, with 12 bases remaining between them.

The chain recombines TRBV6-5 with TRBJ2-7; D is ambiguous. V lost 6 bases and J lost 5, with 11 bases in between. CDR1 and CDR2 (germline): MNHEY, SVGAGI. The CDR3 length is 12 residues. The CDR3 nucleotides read TGTGCCAGCAGCGATCCCTGGGACGAGCAGTACTTC. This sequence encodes CASSDPWDEQYF.

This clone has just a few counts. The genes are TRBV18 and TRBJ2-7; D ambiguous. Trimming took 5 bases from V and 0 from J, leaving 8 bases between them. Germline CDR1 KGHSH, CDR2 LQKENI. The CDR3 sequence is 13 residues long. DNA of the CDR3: TGTGCCAGCTCAAGTACCCCCTCCTACGAGCAGTACTTC. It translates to CASSSTPSYEQYF.

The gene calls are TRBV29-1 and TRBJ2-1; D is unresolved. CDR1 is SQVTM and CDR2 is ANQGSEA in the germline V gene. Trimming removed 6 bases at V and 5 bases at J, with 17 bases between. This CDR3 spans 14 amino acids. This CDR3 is CSVGRLGRNNEQFF. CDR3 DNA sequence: TGCAGCGTCGGTAGGCTAGGAAGGAACAATGAGCAGTTCTTC.

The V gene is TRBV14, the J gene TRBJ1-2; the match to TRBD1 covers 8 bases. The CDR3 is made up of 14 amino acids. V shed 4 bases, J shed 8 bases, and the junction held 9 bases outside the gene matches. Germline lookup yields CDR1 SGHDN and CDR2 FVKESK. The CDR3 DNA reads TGTGCCAGCAGCCCAACCTGGACAGGGATGGGCTACACCTTC. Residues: CASSPTWTGMGYTF. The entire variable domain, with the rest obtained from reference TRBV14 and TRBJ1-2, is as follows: EAGVTQFPSHSVIEKGQTVTLRCDPISGHDNLYWYRRVMGKEIKFLLHFVKESKQDESGMPNNRFLAERTGGTYSTLKVQPAELEDSGVYFCASSPTWTGMGYTFGSGTRLTVV.

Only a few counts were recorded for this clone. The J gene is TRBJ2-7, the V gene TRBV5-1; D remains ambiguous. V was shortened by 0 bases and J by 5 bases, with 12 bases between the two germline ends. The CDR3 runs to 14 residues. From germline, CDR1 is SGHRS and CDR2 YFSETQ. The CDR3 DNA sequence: TGCGCCAGCAGCTTGGGCTCCCCCAAGGACGAGCAGTACTTC. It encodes CASSLGSPKDEQYF.

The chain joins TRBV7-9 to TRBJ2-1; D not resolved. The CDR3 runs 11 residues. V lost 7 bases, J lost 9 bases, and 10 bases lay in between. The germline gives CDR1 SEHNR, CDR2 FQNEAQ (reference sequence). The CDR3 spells CASKTIGEQFF. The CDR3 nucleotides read TGTGCCAGCAAGACAATTGGTGAGCAGTTCTTC.

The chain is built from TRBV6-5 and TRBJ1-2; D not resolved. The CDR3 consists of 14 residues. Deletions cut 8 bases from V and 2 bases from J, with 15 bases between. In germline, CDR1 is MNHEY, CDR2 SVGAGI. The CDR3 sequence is CASGPDSSNYGYTF. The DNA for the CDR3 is TGTGCCAGCGGGCCGGATAGTTCCAACTATGGCTACACCTTC.

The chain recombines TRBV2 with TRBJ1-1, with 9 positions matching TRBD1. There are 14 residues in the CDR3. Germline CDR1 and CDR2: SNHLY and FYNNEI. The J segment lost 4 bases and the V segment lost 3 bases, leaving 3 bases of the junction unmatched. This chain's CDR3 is CASSELDRGTEAFF. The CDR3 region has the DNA TGTGCCAGCAGTGAGCTGGACAGGGGCACTGAAGCTTTCTTT. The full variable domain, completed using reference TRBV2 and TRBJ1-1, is EPEVTQTPSHQVTQMGQEVILRCVPISNHLYFYWYRQILGQKVEFLVSFYNNEISEKSEIFDDQFSVERPDGSNFTLKIRSTKLEDSAMYFCASSELDRGTEAFFGQGTRLTVV.

CDR3 sequence reads: CASNRDDSYEQYF. The CDR3 DNA sequence: TGCGCCAGTAACCGGGACGACTCCTACGAGCAGTACTTC. The gene calls are TRBV5-1 and TRBJ2-7; D is perhaps TRBD1 or TRBD2 (5 bases each). With 8 bases removed from V and 0 bases from J, the gap between germline ends came to 12 bases. CDR3 length equals 13 residues. CDR1 and CDR2 (germline): SGHRS, YFSETQ.